Detailed here is one TCR beta chain. Its antigen has not been determined. Nothing much larger sits one base from this clone, and base qualities are not available. Compared with germline, V lacks 7 bases and J lacks 5 bases; bases without a gene match: 18. CDR1 is given as SGHRS and CDR2 as YFSETQ, both from the germline V gene. Spanning cysteine to phenylalanine, the CDR3 consists of 17 amino acids. Kept here is only the CDR3 DNA, which spans 51 bases and is read in frame from base 1. The sample belongs to a study of blood T cell repertoires in COVID-19 (dated by TCRdb to between 2020 and 2021). A note on the overall study: Collaborator samples came from the United States, Italy and Spain and covered acute and convalescent phases of COVID-19. Deeply sampled blood TCRbeta repertoires from subjects exposed to, actively infected with, or recovered from COVID-19 were included in the dataset. The material from the prospective study consisted of cDNA or gDNA derived from T cells, B-cell-depleted T cells, or PBMCs. The sample metadata nearly always contained a de-identified subject ID, COVID-19 status, age in years and sex. HLA class I and class II types, where available, came from metadata supplied by the sample provider rather than from assay-based typing. The repertoires were released in a freely available public database intended as a resource for research on the immune response to SARS-CoV-2. Samples came from the ongoing ImmuneRACE study (first 160 participants) plus 1,254 subjects from 6 global collaborators.

Whole blood was collected in K2EDTA tubes by collaborating institutions according to the institutions' own protocols. For TCRbeta analysis, collaborators shipped samples as frozen whole blood, isolated PBMCs, or DNA extracted from either of those sample types. The immunoSEQ Assay, a bias-controlled multiplex PCR, was used to amplify TCRbeta CDR3 regions from genomic DNA. The original pipeline was this. The number of nucleated cells in each sample was estimated by amplification of reference gene primers within the assay. To quantify the absolute abundance of each unique TCRbeta CDR3 rearrangement, sequence reads were collapsed and filtered. For each sample, productive Simpson clonality was calculated as the square root of Simpson's diversity index across productive rearrangements. As stored in TCRdb, this immuneACCESS dataset retains in-frame rearrangements with V and J assigned. A fraction of the clones does not appear; measured against another copy, unresolved V genes explain less than half of the discrepancy, and the remainder lacks a known reason. That table is the source of V, J and clone size, and D and trimming were worked out from the DNA. For this sample there are 20,000 to 25,000 clones; around 90% appear just once. Together, the top ten hold roughly 22% of the sample.

General study outcomes and caveats: The amount of clinical and demographic metadata varied by source and participant and was provided uncurated.

Recombination connected TRBV5-1 to TRBJ2-5, with TRBD2 identical over 9 junction bases. What was sequenced was peripheral blood. The TCR comes from a man between 65 and 80 years old in a cohort sampled during active COVID-19. CDR3 sequence: CASAALGGLAGSETQYF. The DNA sequence is TGCGCCAGCGCCGCGCTTGGGGGACTAGCCGGATCGGAGACCCAGTACTTC.